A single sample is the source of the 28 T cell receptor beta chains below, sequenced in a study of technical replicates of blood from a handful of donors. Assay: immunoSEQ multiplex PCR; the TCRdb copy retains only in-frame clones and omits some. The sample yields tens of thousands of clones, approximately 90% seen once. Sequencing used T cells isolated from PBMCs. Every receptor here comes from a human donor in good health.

The CDR3 DNA reads TGTGCCAGCAGCCTCAAGAACCTCGGGACTAGCGGGGAGCCAAACACCGGGGAGCTGTTTTTT. Encoded protein: CASSLKNLGTSGEPNTGELFF. The chain employs TRBV4-2 and TRBJ2-2; 13 nucleotides line up with TRBD2. V lost 4 bases and J lost 2; bases outside the gene matches: 16. The V gene's germline CDR1 is LGHNA and CDR2 YNFKEQ. This CDR3 contains 21 residues.

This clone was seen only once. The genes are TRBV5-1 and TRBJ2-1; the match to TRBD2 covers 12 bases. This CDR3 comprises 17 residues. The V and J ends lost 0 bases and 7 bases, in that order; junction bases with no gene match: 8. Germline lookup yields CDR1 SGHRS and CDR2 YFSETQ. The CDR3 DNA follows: TGCGCCAGCAGCTTGGCGGCTAGCGGGAGGGCCGTTAATGAGCAGTTCTTC. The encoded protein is CASSLAASGRAVNEQFF.

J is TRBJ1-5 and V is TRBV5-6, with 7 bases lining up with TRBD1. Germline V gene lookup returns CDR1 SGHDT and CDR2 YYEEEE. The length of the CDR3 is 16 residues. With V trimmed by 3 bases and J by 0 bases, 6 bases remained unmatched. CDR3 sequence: CASSWTGGYSNQPQHF. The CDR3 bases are TGTGCCAGCAGCTGGACAGGCGGCTATAGCAATCAGCCCCAGCATTTT.

The CDR3 region has the DNA TGTGCCAGCAGTTACGCAGGGTTTGGAAACACCATATATTTT. Translated, it gives CASSYAGFGNTIYF. This chain links TRBV6-6 with TRBJ1-3; a weak D match, TRBD1 (5 bases). V dropped 2 bases and J dropped 3 bases, with 8 bases sitting between them. Germline CDR1 MNHNY, CDR2 SVGAGI (reference sequence). CDR3 length: 14 amino acids.

The CDR3 loop is CSVVTGATWGEQYF. CDR3 DNA sequence: TGCAGCGTTGTAACAGGGGCTACTTGGGGGGAGCAGTACTTC. The rearrangement joins TRBV29-1 to TRBJ2-7; 7 bases map to TRBD1. Germline V gene lookup returns CDR1 SQVTM and CDR2 ANQGSEA. V shed 4 bases, J shed 7 bases, and the junction held 13 bases outside the gene matches. The CDR3 is 14 amino acids.

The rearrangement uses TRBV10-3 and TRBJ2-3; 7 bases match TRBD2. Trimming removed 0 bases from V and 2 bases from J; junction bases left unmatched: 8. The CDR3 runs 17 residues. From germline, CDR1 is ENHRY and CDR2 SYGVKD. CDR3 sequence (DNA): TGTGCCATCAGTGAGTCGGATGGTAGCGGGTTCACAGATACGCAGTATTTT. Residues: CAISESDGSGFTDTQYF.

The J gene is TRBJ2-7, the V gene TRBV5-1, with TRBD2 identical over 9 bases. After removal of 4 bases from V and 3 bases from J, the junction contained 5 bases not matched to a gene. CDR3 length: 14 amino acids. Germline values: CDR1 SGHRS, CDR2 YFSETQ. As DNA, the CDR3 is TGCGCCAGCAGCCCTAGCGGGACTCACTACGAGCAGTACTTC. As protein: CASSPSGTHYEQYF.

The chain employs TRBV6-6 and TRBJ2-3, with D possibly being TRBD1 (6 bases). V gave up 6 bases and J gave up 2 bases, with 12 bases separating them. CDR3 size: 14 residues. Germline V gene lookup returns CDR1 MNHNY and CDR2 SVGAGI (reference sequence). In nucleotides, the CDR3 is TGTGCCAGCAGCCCCAGACAGGACACAGATACGCAGTATTTT. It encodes CASSPRQDTDTQYF.

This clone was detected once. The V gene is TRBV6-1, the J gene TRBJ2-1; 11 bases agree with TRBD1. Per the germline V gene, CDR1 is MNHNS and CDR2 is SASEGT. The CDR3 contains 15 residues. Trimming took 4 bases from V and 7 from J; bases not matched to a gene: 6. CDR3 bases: TGTGCCAGCAGTGGGAGGACAGGGGGCGCGAATGAGCAGTTCTTC. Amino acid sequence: CASSGRTGGANEQFF.

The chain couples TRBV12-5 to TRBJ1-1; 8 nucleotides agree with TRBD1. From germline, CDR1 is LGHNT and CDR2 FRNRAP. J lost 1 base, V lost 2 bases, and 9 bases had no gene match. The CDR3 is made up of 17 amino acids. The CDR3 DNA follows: TGTGCTAGTGGTTTGACTAGGACAGGGCGGAAGAACACTGAAGCTTTCTTT. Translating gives CASGLTRTGRKNTEAFF.

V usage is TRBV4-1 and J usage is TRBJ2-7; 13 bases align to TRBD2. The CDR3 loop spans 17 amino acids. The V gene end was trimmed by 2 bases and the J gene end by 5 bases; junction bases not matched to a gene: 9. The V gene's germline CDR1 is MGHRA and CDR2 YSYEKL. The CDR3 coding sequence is TGCGCCAGCAGCCAATGGACTAGCGGGAGTTTTATGGACGAGCAGTACTTC. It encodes CASSQWTSGSFMDEQYF.

Here the CDR3 reads CASSFDGGDTQYF. The CDR3 DNA follows: TGTGCCAGCAGCTTTGACGGGGGGGATACGCAGTATTTT. The chain links TRBV7-2 to TRBJ2-3, with 7 nucleotides matching TRBD2. The V gene end was trimmed by 3 bases and the J gene end by 6 bases; junction bases not matched to a gene: 3. From germline, CDR1 is SGHTA and CDR2 FQGNSA. This CDR3 is 13 amino acids long.

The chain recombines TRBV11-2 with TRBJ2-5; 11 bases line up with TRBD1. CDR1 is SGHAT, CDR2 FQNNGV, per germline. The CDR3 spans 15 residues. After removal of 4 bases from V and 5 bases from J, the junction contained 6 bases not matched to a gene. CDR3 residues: CASSSWTGGLETQYF. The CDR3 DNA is TGTGCCAGCAGCTCCTGGACAGGGGGCCTGGAGACCCAGTACTTC. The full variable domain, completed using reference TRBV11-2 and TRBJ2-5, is EAGVAQSPRYKIIEKRQSVAFWCNPISGHATLYWYQQILGQGPKLLIQFQNNGVVDDSQLPKDRFSAERLKGVDSTLKIQPAKLEDSAVYLCASSSWTGGLETQYFGPGTRLLVL.

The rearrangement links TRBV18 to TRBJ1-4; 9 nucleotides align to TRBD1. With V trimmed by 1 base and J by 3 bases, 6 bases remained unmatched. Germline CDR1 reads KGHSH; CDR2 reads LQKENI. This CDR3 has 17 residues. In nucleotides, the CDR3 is TGTGCCAGCTCACCACGAACAGGGGGCTCGTCTAATGAAAAACTGTTTTTT. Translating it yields CASSPRTGGSSNEKLFF. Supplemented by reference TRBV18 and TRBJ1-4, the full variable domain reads NAGVMQNPRHLVRRRGQEARLRCSPMKGHSHVYWYRQLPEEGLKFMVYLQKENIIDESGMPKERFSAEFPKEGPSILRIQQVVRGDSAAYFCASSPRTGGSSNEKLFFGSGTQLSVL.

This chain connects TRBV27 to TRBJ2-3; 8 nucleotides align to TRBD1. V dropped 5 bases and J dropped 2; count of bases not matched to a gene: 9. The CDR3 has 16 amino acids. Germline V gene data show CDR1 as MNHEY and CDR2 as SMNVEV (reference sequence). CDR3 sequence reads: CASSPPTGGFTDTQYF. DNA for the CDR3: TGTGCCAGCAGTCCGCCTACAGGGGGATTCACAGATACGCAGTATTTT.

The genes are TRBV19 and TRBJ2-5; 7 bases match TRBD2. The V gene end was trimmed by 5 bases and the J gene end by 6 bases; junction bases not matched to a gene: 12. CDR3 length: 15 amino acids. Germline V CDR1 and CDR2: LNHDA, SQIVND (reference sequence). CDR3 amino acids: CASSSEAGVGQTQYF. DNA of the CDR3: TGTGCCAGTAGTTCAGAGGCGGGGGTGGGTCAGACCCAGTACTTC.

Here the CDR3 DNA reads TGCGCCAGCAGCTACCCCTCCCGGCTAGCGGGAGAGCTAGATACGCAGTATTTT. As protein: CASSYPSRLAGELDTQYF. The chain recombines TRBV5-1 with TRBJ2-3; TRBD2 agrees at 10 bases. Germline V CDR1 and CDR2: SGHRS, YFSETQ. V lost 3 bases, J lost 5 bases, and 15 bases stayed unmatched. This CDR3 is built from 18 residues.

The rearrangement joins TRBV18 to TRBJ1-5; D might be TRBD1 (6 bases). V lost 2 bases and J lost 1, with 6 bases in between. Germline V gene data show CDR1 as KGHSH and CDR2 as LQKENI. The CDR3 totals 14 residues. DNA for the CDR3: TGTGCCAGCTCACCAGGGGGCAGCAATCAGCCCCAGCATTTT. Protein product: CASSPGGSNQPQHF.

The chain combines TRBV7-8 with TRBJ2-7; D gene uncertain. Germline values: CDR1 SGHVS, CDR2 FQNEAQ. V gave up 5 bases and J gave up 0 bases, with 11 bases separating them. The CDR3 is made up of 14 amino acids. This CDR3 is CASSPVSFSYEQYF. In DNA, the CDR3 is TGTGCCAGCAGCCCCGTTAGCTTCTCCTACGAGCAGTACTTC.

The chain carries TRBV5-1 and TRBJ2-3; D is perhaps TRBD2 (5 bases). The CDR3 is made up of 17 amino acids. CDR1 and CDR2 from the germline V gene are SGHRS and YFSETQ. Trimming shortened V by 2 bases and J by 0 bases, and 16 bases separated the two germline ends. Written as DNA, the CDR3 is TGCGCCAGCAGCTTTTTTTCTGCAAGCGGAAGCACAGATACGCAGTATTTT. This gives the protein CASSFFSASGSTDTQYF.

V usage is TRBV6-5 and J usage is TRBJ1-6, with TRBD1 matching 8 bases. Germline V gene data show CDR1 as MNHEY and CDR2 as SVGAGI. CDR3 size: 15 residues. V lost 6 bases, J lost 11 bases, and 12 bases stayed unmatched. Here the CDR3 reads CASSRKTGVFAPLHF. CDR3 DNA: TGTGCCAGCAGCCGAAAGACAGGGGTGTTTGCACCCCTCCACTTT.

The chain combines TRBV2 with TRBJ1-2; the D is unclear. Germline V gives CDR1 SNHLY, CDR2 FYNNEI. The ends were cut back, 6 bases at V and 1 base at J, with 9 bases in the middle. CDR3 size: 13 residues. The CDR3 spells CASRERSNYGYTF. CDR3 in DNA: TGTGCCAGCAGGGAAAGGAGTAACTATGGCTACACCTTC.

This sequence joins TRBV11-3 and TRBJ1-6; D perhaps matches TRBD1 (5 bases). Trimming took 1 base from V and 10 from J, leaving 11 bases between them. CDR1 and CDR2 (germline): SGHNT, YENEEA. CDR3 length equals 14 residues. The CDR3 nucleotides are TGTGCCAGCAGCTTAGGTAGGGGTGGATCACCCCTCCACTTT. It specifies CASSLGRGGSPLHF. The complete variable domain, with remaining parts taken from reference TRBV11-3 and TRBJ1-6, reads EAGVVQSPRYKIIEKKQPVAFWCNPISGHNTLYWYLQNLGQGPELLIRYENEEAVDDSQLPKDRFSAERLKGVDSTLKIQPAELGDSAVYLCASSLGRGGSPLHFGNGTRLTVT.

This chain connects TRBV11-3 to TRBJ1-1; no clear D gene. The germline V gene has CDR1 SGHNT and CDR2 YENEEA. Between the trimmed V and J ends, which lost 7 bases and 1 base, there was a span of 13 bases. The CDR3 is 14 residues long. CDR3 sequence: CASTTGIPNTEAFF. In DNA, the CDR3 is TGTGCCAGCACCACGGGGATACCGAACACTGAAGCTTTCTTT.

The CDR3 bases are TGCGCCAGCAGCTTGTTTGTGGTAGAGGAGGATGAGCAGTTCTTC. Residues: CASSLFVVEEDEQFF. This rearrangement joins TRBV5-1 to TRBJ2-1, with D maybe TRBD2 (5 bases). The CDR3 is 15 residues long. Trimming shortened V by 1 base and J by 8 bases, and 16 bases separated the two germline ends. Germline CDR1 reads SGHRS; CDR2 reads YFSETQ.

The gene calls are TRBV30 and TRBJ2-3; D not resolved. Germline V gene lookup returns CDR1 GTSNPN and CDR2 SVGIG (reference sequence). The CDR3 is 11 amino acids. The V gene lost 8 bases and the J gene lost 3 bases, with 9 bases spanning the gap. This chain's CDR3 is CATSGTDTQYF. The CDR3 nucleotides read TGTGCCACCTCCGGGACAGATACGCAGTATTTT.

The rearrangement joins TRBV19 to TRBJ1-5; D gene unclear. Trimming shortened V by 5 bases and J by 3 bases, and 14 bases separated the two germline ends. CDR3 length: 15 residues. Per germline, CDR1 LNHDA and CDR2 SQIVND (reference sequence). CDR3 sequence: CASSEPFGNNQPQHF. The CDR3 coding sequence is TGTGCCAGTAGTGAGCCTTTCGGGAACAATCAGCCCCAGCATTTT.

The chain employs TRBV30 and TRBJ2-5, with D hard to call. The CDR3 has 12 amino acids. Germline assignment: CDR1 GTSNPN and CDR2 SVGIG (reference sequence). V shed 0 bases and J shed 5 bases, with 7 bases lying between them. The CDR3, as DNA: TGTGCCTGGAGTGTTACCGGGGAGACCCAGTACTTC. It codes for CAWSVTGETQYF.